The following is a T cell receptor (beta chain) sequence with its context. The CDR3 is 14 residues long. Germline values: CDR1 KGHDR, CDR2 SFDVKD. Losses at the gene ends were 2 bases for V and 5 bases for J; bases not matched to a gene: 4. Clones were read by immunoSEQ multiplex PCR, and TCRdb kept only the in-frame ones, dropping some. The sample includes around 160,000 clones, roughly 80% of them seen just once. The data derive from a study of blood T cell repertoires in COVID-19. The gene calls are TRBV24-1 and TRBJ1-2; TRBD1 matches at 7 bases. Sequencing input: peripheral blood. This receptor was obtained from a human donor with acute or convalescent COVID-19. The donor label of this sample is uncertain. This CDR3 is CATSDSGTDYGYTF. The CDR3 DNA sequence: TGTGCCACCAGTGATTCCGGGACAGATTATGGCTACACCTTC.